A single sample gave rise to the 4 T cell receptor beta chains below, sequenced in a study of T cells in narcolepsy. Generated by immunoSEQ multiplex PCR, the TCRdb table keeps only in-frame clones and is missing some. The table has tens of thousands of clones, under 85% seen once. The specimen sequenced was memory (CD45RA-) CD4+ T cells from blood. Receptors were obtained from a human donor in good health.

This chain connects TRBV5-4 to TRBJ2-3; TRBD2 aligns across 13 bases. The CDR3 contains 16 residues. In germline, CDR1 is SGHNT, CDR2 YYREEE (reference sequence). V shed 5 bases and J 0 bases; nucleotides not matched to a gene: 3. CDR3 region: CASSRGLAGSTDTQYF. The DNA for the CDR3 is TGTGCCAGCAGTAGGGGACTAGCGGGGAGCACAGATACGCAGTATTTT.

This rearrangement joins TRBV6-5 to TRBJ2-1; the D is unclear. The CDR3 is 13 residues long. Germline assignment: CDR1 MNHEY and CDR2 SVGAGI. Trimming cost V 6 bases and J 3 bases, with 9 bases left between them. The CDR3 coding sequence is TGTGCCAGCAGGGGCGGAGACTACAATGAGCAGTTCTTC. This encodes CASRGGDYNEQFF.

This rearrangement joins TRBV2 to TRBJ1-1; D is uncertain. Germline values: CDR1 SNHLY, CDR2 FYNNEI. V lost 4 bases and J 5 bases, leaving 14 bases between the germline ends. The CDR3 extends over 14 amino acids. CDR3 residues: CASSVGGSGTEAFF. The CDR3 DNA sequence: TGTGCCAGCAGTGTTGGTGGGTCGGGGACTGAAGCTTTCTTT.

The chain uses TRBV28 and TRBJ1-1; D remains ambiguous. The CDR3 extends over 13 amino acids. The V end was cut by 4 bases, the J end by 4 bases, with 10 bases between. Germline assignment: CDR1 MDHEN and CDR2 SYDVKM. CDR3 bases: TGTGCCAGCAGTTCCCTAGGGATCACTGAAGCTTTCTTT. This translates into CASSSLGITEAFF.